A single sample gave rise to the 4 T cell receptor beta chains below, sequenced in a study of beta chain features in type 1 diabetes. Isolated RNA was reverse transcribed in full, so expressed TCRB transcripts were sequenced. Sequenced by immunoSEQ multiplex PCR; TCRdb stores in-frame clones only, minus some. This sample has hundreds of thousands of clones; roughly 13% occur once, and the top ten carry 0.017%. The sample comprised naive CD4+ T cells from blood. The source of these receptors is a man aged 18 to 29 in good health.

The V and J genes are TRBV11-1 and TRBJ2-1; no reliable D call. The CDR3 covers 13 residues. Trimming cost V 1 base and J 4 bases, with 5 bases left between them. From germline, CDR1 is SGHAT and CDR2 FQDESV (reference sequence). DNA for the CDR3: TGTGCCAGCAGCTTAGGAGTATACAATGAGCAGTTCTTC. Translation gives CASSLGVYNEQFF.

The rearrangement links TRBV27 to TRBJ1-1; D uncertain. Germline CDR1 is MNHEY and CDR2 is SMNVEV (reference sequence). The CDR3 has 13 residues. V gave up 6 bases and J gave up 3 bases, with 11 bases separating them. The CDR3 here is CASRWNSYTEAFF. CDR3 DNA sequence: TGTGCCAGCAGGTGGAACAGCTACACTGAAGCTTTCTTT.

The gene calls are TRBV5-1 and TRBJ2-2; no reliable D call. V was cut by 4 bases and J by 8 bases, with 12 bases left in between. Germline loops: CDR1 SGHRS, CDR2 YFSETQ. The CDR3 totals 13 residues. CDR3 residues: CASSRMGSGELFF. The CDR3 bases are TGCGCCAGCAGCCGAATGGGCTCTGGGGAGCTGTTTTTT. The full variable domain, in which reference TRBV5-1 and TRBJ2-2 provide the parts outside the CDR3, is KAGVTQTPRYLIKTRGQQVTLSCSPISGHRSVSWYQQTPGQGLQFLFEYFSETQRNKGNFPGRFSGRQFSNSRSEMNVSTLELGDSALYLCASSRMGSGELFFGEGSRLTVL.

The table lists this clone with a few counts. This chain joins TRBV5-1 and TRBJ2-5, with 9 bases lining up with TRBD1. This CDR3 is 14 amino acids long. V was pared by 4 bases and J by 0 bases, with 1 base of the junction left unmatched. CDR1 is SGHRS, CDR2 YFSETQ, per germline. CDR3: CASSRDRDQETQYF. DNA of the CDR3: TGCGCCAGCAGCAGGGACAGGGACCAAGAGACCCAGTACTTC.